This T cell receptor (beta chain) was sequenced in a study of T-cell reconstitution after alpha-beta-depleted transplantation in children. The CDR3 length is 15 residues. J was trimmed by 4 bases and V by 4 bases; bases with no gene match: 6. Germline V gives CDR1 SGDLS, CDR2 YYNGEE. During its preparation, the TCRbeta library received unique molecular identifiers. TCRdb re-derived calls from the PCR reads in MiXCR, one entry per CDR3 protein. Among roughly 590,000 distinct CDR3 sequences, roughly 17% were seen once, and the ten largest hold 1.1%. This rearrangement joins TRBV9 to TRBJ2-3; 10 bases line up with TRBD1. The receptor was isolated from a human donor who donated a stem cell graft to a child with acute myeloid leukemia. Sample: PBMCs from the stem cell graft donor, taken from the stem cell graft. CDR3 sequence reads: CASSPNGQGADTQYF. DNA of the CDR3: TGTGCCAGCAGCCCGAACGGACAGGGGGCAGATACGCAGTATTTT.